A single sample is the source of the 20 T cell receptor beta chains below, sequenced in a study of blood T cell repertoires in COVID-19. Sequencing used immunoSEQ multiplex PCR; TCRdb keeps in-frame clones, though not all of them. The sample contains 200,000 to 250,000 clones, around 80% of which appear only once. Sequencing input: PBMCs or T cells enriched from blood (not recorded which). These receptors originate from a man between 60 and 75 years old who had recovered from COVID-19.

The chain links TRBV2 to TRBJ2-7; D unclear. This CDR3 has 12 amino acids. The germline CDR1 and CDR2 sequences are SNHLY and FYNNEI. Trimming left V 6 bases short and J 3 bases short, with 9 bases between. The CDR3 nucleotides are TGTGCCAGCAGCAACACTAACTACGAGCAGTACTTC. It yields the protein CASSNTNYEQYF.

This clone has just one count. The chain links TRBV3-1 (or the pseudogene TRBV3-2) to TRBJ2-6, with 9 bases lining up with TRBD1. Germline V gene data show CDR1 as LGHDT and CDR2 as YNNKEL (reference sequence). V lost 4 bases, J lost 0 bases, and 7 bases stayed unmatched. The CDR3 totals 18 residues. CDR3 DNA: TGTGCCAGCAGCCCCAGGGACAGGGCAGCCTCTGGGGCCAACGTCCTGACTTTC. Protein sequence: CASSPRDRAASGANVLTF.

This chain connects TRBV19 to TRBJ1-1; D unclear. The CDR3 extends over 13 amino acids. Germline-derived CDR1 and CDR2 are LNHDA and SQIVND (reference sequence). With 0 bases removed from V and 5 bases from J, the gap between germline ends came to 7 bases. The CDR3 DNA follows: TGTGCCAGTAGTATAGACGGGTCGACTGAAGCTTTCTTT. Translated: CASSIDGSTEAFF.

The chain links TRBV3-1 (or the pseudogene TRBV3-2) to TRBJ1-1; a weak D match, TRBD1 (5 bases). CDR1 LGHDT and CDR2 YNNKEL come from the germline V gene (reference sequence). Trimming pared 8 bases from V and 3 bases from J, leaving 19 bases between. This CDR3 comprises 15 residues. The CDR3 sequence: CASQPRRGKDTEAFF. As DNA, the CDR3 is TGTGCCAGCCAGCCAAGAAGGGGCAAGGACACTGAAGCTTTCTTT.

J is TRBJ2-2 and V is TRBV6-5; the match to TRBD1 covers 8 bases. V was pared by 6 bases and J by 7 bases, with 7 bases of the junction left unmatched. Germline V lookup: CDR1 MNHEY, CDR2 SVGAGI. The CDR3 contains 14 residues. Here the CDR3 reads CASRRTGSGGELFF. The CDR3, as DNA: TGTGCCAGCAGACGGACAGGGTCGGGCGGGGAGCTGTTTTTT.

The CDR3 DNA follows: TGTGCCAGCAGCCCTCGCCTGGGACAGGGGTATTACGAGCAGTACTTC. It encodes CASSPRLGQGYYEQYF. J is TRBJ2-7 and V is TRBV7-6; the match to TRBD1 covers 10 bases. Germline loops: CDR1 SGHVS, CDR2 FNYEAQ. The J segment lost 4 bases and the V segment lost 5 bases, leaving 11 bases of the junction unmatched. CDR3 length: 16 amino acids.

V is TRBV5-1 and J is TRBJ2-5, with 7 bases identical to TRBD2. Germline V gene data show CDR1 as SGHRS and CDR2 as YFSETQ. Trimming removed 0 bases from V and 5 bases from J; junction bases left unmatched: 4. There are 14 residues in the CDR3. Here the CDR3 reads CASSLVAGVETQYF. CDR3 in DNA: TGCGCCAGCAGCTTGGTGGCGGGGGTGGAGACCCAGTACTTC.

CDR3 in DNA: TGTGCCAGCAGTGATGGTTCGGTCTACACCGGGGAGCTGTTTTTT. This sequence encodes CASSDGSVYTGELFF. J is TRBJ2-2 and V is TRBV2; the D is unclear. Trimming left V 3 bases short and J 3 bases short, with 11 bases between. Germline V gene lookup returns CDR1 SNHLY and CDR2 FYNNEI. The CDR3 sequence is 15 residues long. The whole variable domain, remainder taken from reference TRBV2 and TRBJ2-2, is EPEVTQTPSHQVTQMGQEVILRCVPISNHLYFYWYRQILGQKVEFLVSFYNNEISEKSEIFDDQFSVERPDGSNFTLKIRSTKLEDSAMYFCASSDGSVYTGELFFGEGSRLTVL.

For the CDR3, the DNA is TGTGCCAGTAGTATCCGAGCCCCTGGAGAGACCCAGTACTTC. Amino acids: CASSIRAPGETQYF. The V gene is TRBV19, the J gene TRBJ2-5; the D is unclear. Trimming removed 3 bases at V and 4 bases at J, with 12 bases between. CDR3 length: 14 residues. From germline, CDR1 is LNHDA and CDR2 SQIVND (reference sequence).

The chain links TRBV10-3 to TRBJ2-7, with a possible D match to TRBD1 (6 bases). Germline V gene sequence: CDR1 ENHRY, CDR2 SYGVKD. The length of the CDR3 is 16 residues. V lost 2 bases and J lost 4, with 18 bases in between. The CDR3 coding sequence is TGTGCCATCAGTGAGGGGGGCAGGGGACCCCCATACGAGCAGTACTTC. It codes for CAISEGGRGPPYEQYF.

The J gene is TRBJ2-5, the V gene TRBV18; D uncertain. V was clipped by 3 bases and J by 3 bases, with 8 bases between them. The CDR3 covers 13 residues. Germline CDR1 and CDR2: KGHSH and LQKENI. CDR3 region: CASSPSQEETQYF. In nucleotides, the CDR3 is TGTGCCAGCTCACCTTCACAAGAAGAGACCCAGTACTTC.

The V call is TRBV5-4, the J call TRBJ1-6; D not resolved. The CDR3 sequence is 16 residues long. The V gene's germline CDR1 is SGHNT and CDR2 YYREEE (reference sequence). V was shortened by 0 bases and J by 1 base, with 8 bases between the two germline ends. In nucleotides, the CDR3 is TGTGCCAGCAGCTTGGGTCCTATTTCCTATAATTCACCCCTCCACTTT. It codes for CASSLGPISYNSPLHF.

This sequence joins TRBV5-1 and TRBJ1-2, with D hard to call. This CDR3 has 14 residues. Germline assignment: CDR1 SGHRS and CDR2 YFSETQ. V was pared by 3 bases and J by 5 bases, with 14 bases between. The CDR3 sequence: CASSSGTDRYGYTF. The CDR3 nucleotides read TGCGCCAGCAGCTCGGGAACAGACCGTTATGGCTACACCTTC.

The chain links TRBV28 to TRBJ1-5; a possible D gene is TRBD1 (6 bases). With 3 bases removed from V and 6 bases from J, the gap between germline ends came to 12 bases. CDR3 length: 14 residues. The germline gives CDR1 MDHEN, CDR2 SYDVKM. The CDR3 DNA sequence: TGTGCCAGCAGTTTCGGTGACAGGTTTCAGCCCCAGCATTTT. Translation gives CASSFGDRFQPQHF.

The chain combines TRBV5-1 with TRBJ1-4, with 8 nucleotides matching TRBD1. Germline V gives CDR1 SGHRS, CDR2 YFSETQ. The CDR3 covers 14 residues. The junction had 4 bases not matched to a gene; V was cut back by 4 bases and J by 5 bases. CDR3 in DNA: TGCGCCAGCAGCCGGGGACAGGAAAATGAAAAACTGTTTTTT. It specifies CASSRGQENEKLFF.

The chain combines TRBV5-6 with TRBJ1-5; maybe TRBD1 (5 bases). Trimming took off 4 bases at V and 9 bases at J, with 14 bases between the two ends. Germline CDR1 reads SGHDT; CDR2 reads YYEEEE. The CDR3 is 13 amino acids. CDR3 coding DNA: TGTGCCAGCAGCGAGGGGACTTGGGGGCCCCAGCATTTT. Translation gives CASSEGTWGPQHF.

CDR3 nucleotide sequence: TGTGCCAGCTCACTACTTCTGGGGACAGGGGGCACCGGGGAGCTGTTTTTT. Its protein is CASSLLLGTGGTGELFF. The V and J genes are TRBV18 and TRBJ2-2; 11 bases agree with TRBD1. CDR3 size: 17 residues. V shed 4 bases and J 4 bases; nucleotides not matched to a gene: 8. The V gene's germline CDR1 is KGHSH and CDR2 LQKENI.

This clone was recorded a few times. This chain uses TRBV20-1 with TRBJ2-7; 7 bases match TRBD1. The CDR3 loop spans 13 amino acids. V dropped 3 bases and J dropped 2; count of bases not matched to a gene: 4. Germline V gene lookup returns CDR1 DFQATT and CDR2 SNEGSKA (reference sequence). In DNA form, the CDR3 reads TGCAGTGCTAGTAGGGACAGAACCTACGAGCAGTACTTC. Protein product: CSASRDRTYEQYF.

This clone was detected only once. This sequence joins TRBV4-1 and TRBJ1-5; 9 bases map to TRBD1. This CDR3 has 16 amino acids. V lost 0 bases to trimming and J lost 7 bases; unmatched junction nucleotides: 7. Germline CDR1 reads MGHRA; CDR2 reads YSYEKL. The DNA of the CDR3 is TGCGCCAGCAGCCAAGAAACTTTACAGGGGGCCCAGCCCCAGCATTTT. This sequence encodes CASSQETLQGAQPQHF.

J is TRBJ2-6 and V is TRBV7-9; no clear D. The V gene's germline CDR1 is SEHNR and CDR2 FQNEAQ (reference sequence). The V gene lost 1 base and the J gene lost 0 bases, with 4 bases spanning the gap. CDR3 length: 15 amino acids. The CDR3 loop is CASSLVFSGANVLTF. In DNA form, the CDR3 reads TGTGCCAGCAGCTTAGTCTTCTCTGGGGCCAACGTCCTGACTTTC.